The 27 T cell receptor beta chains presented below share a single source sample, sequenced in a study of cytomegalovirus exposure and HLA in healthy donors. Both 60 Vbeta primers and 13 Jbeta primers went into the PCR. The repertoire was sequenced with immunoSEQ multiplex PCR; TCRdb's copy has only in-frame clones and lacks some. Of some 160,000 clones in the sample, 77% are singletons; the top ten hold around 1.6%. The source material was PBMCs. The receptors here all came from a woman in her 30s in good health and CMV-seronegative.

This rearrangement joins TRBV11-2 to TRBJ2-7; 8 nucleotides line up with TRBD2. The CDR3 has 16 amino acids. Trimming removed 1 base from V and 2 bases from J; junction bases left unmatched: 7. CDR1 is SGHAT and CDR2 is FQNNGV in the germline V gene. The CDR3 protein is CASSLVSSGRTYEQYF. In nucleotides, the CDR3 is TGTGCCAGCAGCTTAGTTTCTAGCGGGCGGACCTACGAGCAGTACTTC.

This clone was counted only a few times. V usage is TRBV19 and J usage is TRBJ2-7; D may be TRBD2 (5 bases). The CDR3 consists of 14 residues. Trimming removed 3 bases from V and 3 bases from J, with 12 bases in between. CDR1 is LNHDA, CDR2 SQIVND, per germline (reference sequence). In DNA form, the CDR3 reads TGTGCCAGTAGTATGGACCTCGAGGGCTACGAGCAGTACTTC. Its translation: CASSMDLEGYEQYF.

The chain recombines TRBV19 with TRBJ2-1, with a tentative D call TRBD2 (5 bases). Germline V lookup: CDR1 LNHDA, CDR2 SQIVND (reference sequence). V lost 1 base, J lost 0 bases, and 10 bases lay in between. The CDR3 covers 16 residues. This CDR3 reads CASSIGGRSSYNEQFF. For the CDR3, the DNA is TGTGCCAGTAGTATAGGTGGGAGAAGCTCCTACAATGAGCAGTTCTTC.

V usage is TRBV10-1 and J usage is TRBJ1-6; D might be TRBD1 (6 bases). The germline gives CDR1 WNHNN, CDR2 SYGVQD (reference sequence). The CDR3 is 18 amino acids. V was pared by 10 bases and J by 5 bases, with 27 bases between. This CDR3 is CATKPCARGDLDNSPLHF. CDR3 in DNA: TGCGCCACCAAACCTTGCGCCAGGGGAGACTTGGATAATTCACCCCTCCACTTT.

The chain couples TRBV7-9 to TRBJ2-3; 9 nucleotides agree with TRBD2. The ends lost 2 bases at V and 3 bases at J; junction bases unmatched: 15. The germline gives CDR1 SEHNR, CDR2 FQNEAQ (reference sequence). The CDR3 has 19 residues. In nucleotides, the CDR3 is TGTGCCAGCAGCTTAACGGTTGTGGGAGCGGGAGGATCAACAGATACGCAGTATTTT. Protein product: CASSLTVVGAGGSTDTQYF.

The rearrangement joins TRBV27 to TRBJ2-7; 8 bases fit TRBD2. V lost 4 bases, J lost 6 bases, and 11 bases stayed unmatched. Looked up from germline, CDR1 is MNHEY and CDR2 is SMNVEV (reference sequence). The CDR3 is made up of 15 amino acids. In nucleotides, the CDR3 is TGTGCCAGCAGTTCCGGGGGGGAGACCTTCCGCGAGCAGTACTTC. This encodes CASSSGGETFREQYF.

The gene calls are TRBV29-1 and TRBJ2-7; D may be TRBD2 (6 bases). The CDR3 is 11 amino acids. Germline lookup yields CDR1 SQVTM and CDR2 ANQGSEA. Trimming removed 4 bases at V and 4 bases at J, with 8 bases between. DNA of the CDR3: TGCAGCGTTGTAGGAGGGTACGAGCAGTACTTC. Protein product: CSVVGGYEQYF.

The V call is TRBV5-1, the J call TRBJ2-7, with TRBD1 matching over 9 bases. J lost 3 bases, V lost 1 base, and 2 bases had no gene match. The CDR3 extends over 14 amino acids. Germline assignment: CDR1 SGHRS and CDR2 YFSETQ. The DNA for the CDR3 is TGCGCCAGCAGCTTGACAGGGGGCGTCTACGAGCAGTACTTC. It translates to CASSLTGGVYEQYF.

The chain uses TRBV11-2 and TRBJ1-4; 9 bases align to TRBD1. This CDR3 is 14 amino acids long. Germline CDR1 is SGHAT and CDR2 is FQNNGV. V was clipped by 5 bases and J by 5 bases; unmatched bases: 3. The CDR3, as DNA: TGTGCCAGCAGCCCCGGGACAGGGAATGAAAAACTGTTTTTT. Translating gives CASSPGTGNEKLFF.

The chain has TRBV7-2 and TRBJ1-5, with D perhaps TRBD1 (5 bases). Germline CDR1 SGHTA, CDR2 FQGNSA. The V end was cut by 3 bases, the J end by 5 bases, with 11 bases between. The CDR3 is 14 residues long. CDR3 loop: CASSFSGSDQPQHF. The DNA of the CDR3 is TGTGCCAGCAGCTTTTCAGGGTCGGATCAGCCCCAGCATTTT.

The chain joins TRBV7-2 to TRBJ2-2; D is unclear. Trimming pared 3 bases from V and 0 bases from J, leaving 5 bases between. Germline V gene sequence: CDR1 SGHTA, CDR2 FQGNSA. The CDR3 loop spans 14 amino acids. The CDR3 bases are TGTGCCAGCAGCTTCCGGGCGAACACCGGGGAGCTGTTTTTT. Its protein product is CASSFRANTGELFF.

Note on this clone: This sample also contains other DNA sequences that code for the same CDR3. V gene TRBV5-1 combines with J gene TRBJ1-2, with 10 bases that match TRBD1. V trimming: 3 bases; J trimming: 2 bases; junction bases outside the gene matches: 1. Germline CDR1 SGHRS, CDR2 YFSETQ. The CDR3 has 14 amino acids. CDR3 in DNA: TGCGCCAGCAGCTCGGGACAGGGGAACTATGGCTACACCTTC. Amino acid sequence: CASSSGQGNYGYTF.

The chain combines TRBV7-3 with TRBJ2-7; weak D call: TRBD2 (6 bases). V was pared by 2 bases and J by 1 base, with 12 bases between. The CDR3 is made up of 15 amino acids. CDR1 and CDR2 (germline): SGHTA, FQGTGA. The DNA of the CDR3 is TGTGCCAGCAGCTTATCGGGGGATTCATCCTACGAGCAGTACTTC. Translated: CASSLSGDSSYEQYF.

The chain carries TRBV4-3 and TRBJ2-3, with TRBD2 matching over 10 bases. This CDR3 comprises 18 residues. Trimming cost V 4 bases and J 2 bases; bases outside gene matches: 12. CDR1 LGHNA and CDR2 YSLEER come from the germline V gene. As DNA, the CDR3 is TGCGCCAGCAGCCTTTACCTAGCGGGAGTAATGGACACAGATACGCAGTATTTT. Translated, it gives CASSLYLAGVMDTDTQYF.

This clone appeared a single time. This chain uses TRBV27 with TRBJ1-5; TRBD1 is a possible D gene (6 bases). This CDR3 has 16 residues. Germline CDR1 and CDR2: MNHEY and SMNVEV (reference sequence). V was pared by 1 base and J by 3 bases, with 13 bases between. The DNA for the CDR3 is TGTGCCAGCAGTTTATGGCCCAGGGGTGACAATCAGCCCCAGCATTTT. As protein: CASSLWPRGDNQPQHF.

The rearrangement uses TRBV6-5 and TRBJ2-7; 8 bases fit TRBD1. With 0 bases clipped from V and 7 bases from J, the junction kept 11 bases outside the gene matches. CDR1 is MNHEY, CDR2 SVGAGI, per germline. The CDR3 has 16 residues. CDR3 sequence (DNA): TGTGCCAGCAGTTACTCTTTCGGACAGGGTAGAGGAGAGCAGTACTTC. It encodes CASSYSFGQGRGEQYF.

This chain connects TRBV2 to TRBJ2-1; 12 bases align to TRBD2. V was clipped by 7 bases and J by 8 bases; unmatched bases: 3. Germline V lookup: CDR1 SNHLY, CDR2 FYNNEI. The CDR3 totals 13 residues. This CDR3 reads CASMGLAGYEQFF. The CDR3 DNA reads as TGTGCCAGCATGGGACTAGCGGGTTATGAGCAGTTCTTC.

The gene calls are TRBV11-2 and TRBJ1-1, with TRBD1 identical over 9 bases. Germline-derived CDR1 and CDR2 are SGHAT and FQNNGV. V dropped 5 bases and J dropped 10; count of bases not matched to a gene: 2. This CDR3 has 11 residues. The DNA of the CDR3 is TGTGCCAGCAGCCCGGGACAGGGAGCTTTCTTT. Its protein is CASSPGQGAFF.

The chain carries TRBV6-5 and TRBJ2-7, with 7 bases fitting TRBD2. In germline, CDR1 is MNHEY, CDR2 SVGAGI. J gave up 2 bases and V 6 bases, and 7 bases lay outside the gene matches. This CDR3 contains 14 residues. CDR3 DNA: TGTGCCAGCAGGGGGGGGAGGGGTACCTACGAGCAGTACTTC. This gives the protein CASRGGRGTYEQYF.

The J gene is TRBJ2-7, the V gene TRBV4-1; D possibly corresponds to TRBD1 (5 bases). The germline V gene encodes CDR1 MGHRA and CDR2 YSYEKL. V dropped 1 base and J dropped 3 bases, with 13 bases sitting between them. CDR3 size: 15 residues. The CDR3 coding sequence is TGCGCCAGCAGCCAAGGCCAGGGAACCAACTACGAGCAGTACTTC. Its translation is CASSQGQGTNYEQYF.

About this clone: At one end, the junction sequence differs from germline, possibly due to a read error. V and J are TRBV7-9 and TRBJ1-2; TRBD1 aligns across 9 bases. In germline, CDR1 is SEHNR, CDR2 FQNEAQ (reference sequence). The CDR3 contains 12 residues. The chain's CDR3 is CSSSFGQGRPTF. The CDR3 coding sequence is TGTTCCAGCAGCTTCGGACAGGGGAGGCCCACCTTC.

This clone came up a few times. The gene calls are TRBV6-1 and TRBJ1-1; D call uncertain. CDR1 is MNHNS and CDR2 is SASEGT in the germline V gene. This CDR3 has 15 residues. Trimming took 2 bases from V and 1 from J, leaving 11 bases between them. The CDR3 region is CASSEFKWRNTEAFF. In nucleotides, the CDR3 is TGTGCCAGCAGTGAATTTAAGTGGAGGAACACTGAAGCTTTCTTT.

The J gene is TRBJ1-4, the V gene TRBV5-6; a possible D gene is TRBD1 (6 bases). Germline V gene lookup returns CDR1 SGHDT and CDR2 YYEEEE. Trimming pared 4 bases from V and 5 bases from J, leaving 18 bases between. This CDR3 is 16 amino acids long. The CDR3 DNA follows: TGTGCCAGCAGCCTGGACCTGACAGGATTGAATGAAAAACTGTTTTTT. This sequence encodes CASSLDLTGLNEKLFF.

Notes on this clone: One end of the junction is discordant with germline, which a read error may explain. The chain employs TRBV5-1 and TRBJ1-2; D call uncertain. CDR3 length: 14 residues. Germline V lookup: CDR1 SGHRS, CDR2 YFSETQ. This chain's CDR3 is CASSLEYGNYGHTF. CDR3 nucleotide sequence: TGCGCCAGCAGCTTGGAGTACGGGAACTATGGCCACACCTTC.

V gene TRBV5-1 combines with J gene TRBJ1-1; 7 bases are a match to TRBD1. The junction had 6 bases not matched to a gene; V was cut back by 5 bases and J by 2 bases. This CDR3 region has 14 residues. Germline CDR1 reads SGHRS; CDR2 reads YFSETQ. The CDR3 nucleotides are TGCGCCAGCAGAATCAGGACAGGCAACACTGAAGCTTTCTTT. Its protein is CASRIRTGNTEAFF.

The chain joins TRBV5-1 to TRBJ1-1; D gene unclear. The CDR3 consists of 13 residues. Trimming took off 0 bases at V and 3 bases at J, with 6 bases between the two ends. The germline CDR1 and CDR2 sequences are SGHRS and YFSETQ. The chain's CDR3 is CASSLAGYTEAFF. Here the CDR3 DNA reads TGCGCCAGCAGCTTGGCGGGGTACACTGAAGCTTTCTTT.

This clone turned up a few times. The V call is TRBV4-1, the J call TRBJ1-1, with D possibly matching TRBD1 (6 bases). The ends were cut back, 0 bases at V and 2 bases at J, with 13 bases in the middle. Germline-derived CDR1 and CDR2 are MGHRA and YSYEKL. This CDR3 comprises 16 residues. This CDR3 is CASSQDRRQDNTEAFF. Written as DNA, the CDR3 is TGCGCCAGCAGCCAAGATCGTCGACAGGATAACACTGAAGCTTTCTTT.